Following are 21 T cell receptor beta chains from one sample sequenced in a study of vaccination and CD4 T cells after COVID-19. Their cognate antigens are unknown. The Oncomine TCR Beta short-read assay was applied to DNA of cultured CD4+ T cells. In TCRdb, the PCR reads were re-called with MiXCR into one record per CDR3 protein. Of 20,000 or so distinct CDR3 sequences in the sample, about 64% were seen once. Specified treatment: roughly 11-day PBMC culture with coronavirus spike peptide pools or control peptides (ViraFEST assay). Input material: CD4+ T cells from blood, cultured in vitro. The receptors derive from a human donor who had recovered from COVID-19.

This rearrangement joins TRBV6-2 or TRBV6-3 to TRBJ2-5; TRBD1 matches 9 bases. Unmatched junction bases numbered 6, after V lost 2 bases and J lost 5 bases. This CDR3 contains 15 residues. The germline CDR1 and CDR2 sequences are MNHEY and SVGEGT. CDR3 sequence: CASSYRDRVGETQYF. For the CDR3, the DNA is TGTGCCAGCAGTTACAGGGACAGGGTTGGTGAGACCCAGTACTTC.

V usage is TRBV7-2 and J usage is TRBJ1-1, with D unresolved. V was clipped by 5 bases and J by 4 bases, with 14 bases between them. CDR3 length: 14 amino acids. Germline V CDR1 and CDR2: SGHTA, FQGNSA. CDR3 sequence reads: CASSPHLVITEAFF. The DNA for the CDR3 is TGTGCCAGCAGCCCCCACTTGGTGATCACTGAAGCTTTCTTT.

The chain is built from TRBV28 and TRBJ1-3, with 8 bases that match TRBD1. The CDR3 length is 16 residues. V gave up 8 bases and J gave up 0 bases; unmatched junction bases: 9. CDR1 MDHEN and CDR2 SYDVKM come from the germline V gene. DNA of the CDR3: TGTGCCAGCGTACAGGGGGGGCTACTCTCTGGAAACACCATATATTTT. Encoded protein: CASVQGGLLSGNTIYF.

Note on this clonotype: An end of the junction does not agree with germline; a read error may underlie this. J is TRBJ2-5 and V is TRBV11-3, with D tentatively TRBD2 (6 bases). Looked up from germline, CDR1 is SGHNT and CDR2 is YENEEA. This CDR3 has 13 residues. As DNA, the CDR3 is TGTGTCAGCAGCCTAGGCCCCGGGGGGACCCAGTACTTC. Translated, it gives CVSSLGPGGTQYF.

This clonotype has a handful of counts. The chain links TRBV6-2 or TRBV6-3 to TRBJ1-6; D ambiguous. This CDR3 spans 15 amino acids. CDR1 is MNHEY and CDR2 is SVGEGT in the germline V gene. Trimming shortened V by 2 bases and J by 9 bases, and 14 bases separated the two germline ends. Here the CDR3 DNA reads TGTGCCAGCAGTTACCGGGCCCCGGGCGGTTCACCCCTCCACTTT. This codes for CASSYRAPGGSPLHF.

The chain couples TRBV4-2 to TRBJ1-6, with D unresolved. Germline V lookup: CDR1 LGHNA, CDR2 YNFKEQ. CDR3 length equals 12 residues. V was pared by 0 bases and J by 10 bases, with 4 bases between. The CDR3, as DNA: TGTGCCAGCAGCCAAGACGGATCACCCCTCCACTTT. Translation gives CASSQDGSPLHF.

The rearrangement joins TRBV23-1 to TRBJ1-1; D perhaps matches TRBD1 (5 bases). TRBV23-1 is an open reading frame, and its role is uncertain. This CDR3 is built from 20 residues. The germline V and J ends were trimmed by 3 bases and 2 bases, with 28 bases remaining between them. CDR3 bases: TGCGCCAGCAGTCAGTATGGGACGAACGGAATCTCAAAAATCAACACTGAAGCTTTCTTT. Translation: CASSQYGTNGISKINTEAFF.

V and J are TRBV12-3 or TRBV12-4 and TRBJ1-2; D gene unclear. The CDR3 sequence is 16 residues long. Trimming pared 3 bases from V and 4 bases from J, leaving 18 bases between. CDR3 in amino acids: CASSLEVSNPGYGYTF. The CDR3 coding sequence is TGTGCCAGCAGTTTGGAGGTCAGCAATCCGGGCTATGGCTACACCTTC.

This chain links TRBV28 with TRBJ1-5, with 8 nucleotides matching TRBD1. J gave up 9 bases and V 5 bases, and 9 bases lay outside the gene matches. CDR1 is MDHEN and CDR2 is SYDVKM in the germline V gene. The CDR3 extends over 14 amino acids. The CDR3: CASSRRTGSMPQHF. The CDR3 DNA is TGTGCCAGCAGTCGCAGGACAGGGAGTATGCCCCAGCATTTT.

The rearrangement joins TRBV4-3 to TRBJ1-3; unclear D gene. The CDR3 loop spans 17 amino acids. Trimming stripped 4 bases from V and 4 bases from J, with 20 bases between. Germline-derived CDR1 and CDR2 are LGHNA and YSLEER. The CDR3: CASSPRYEGTGGNTIYF. The CDR3 bases are TGCGCCAGCAGCCCCCGCTATGAGGGAACTGGGGGAAACACCATATATTTT.

The chain has TRBV5-8 and TRBJ1-2; possibly TRBD1 for D (5 bases). In germline, CDR1 is SGHTS, CDR2 YDEGEE. Trimming stripped 2 bases from V and 7 bases from J, with 12 bases between. The CDR3 consists of 13 residues. Here the CDR3 reads CASSFSPGFGYTF. Written as DNA, the CDR3 is TGTGCCAGCAGCTTTTCGCCAGGGTTTGGCTACACCTTC. The full variable domain, with the rest looked up from reference TRBV5-8 and TRBJ1-2, is EAGVTQSPTHLIKTRGQQATLRCSPISGHTSVYWYQQALGLGLQFLLWYDEGEERNRGNFPPRFSGRQFPNYSSELNVNALELEDSALYLCASSFSPGFGYTFGSGTRLTVV.

The chain couples TRBV20-1 to TRBJ2-5; D remains ambiguous. This CDR3 comprises 17 residues. Germline V lookup: CDR1 DFQATT, CDR2 SNEGSKA (reference sequence). V was pared by 3 bases and J by 5 bases, with 25 bases between. CDR3 bases: TGCAGTGCTAGGGACCCCTCCGGGTTGGCTAGTTGGGAGACCCAGTACTTC. Amino acids: CSARDPSGLASWETQYF.

The gene calls are TRBV15 and TRBJ1-6; D uncertain. The CDR3 covers 17 residues. Trimming shortened V by 1 base and J by 0 bases, and 10 bases separated the two germline ends. Germline CDR1 reads LNHNV; CDR2 reads YYDKDF (reference sequence). DNA for the CDR3: TGTGCCACCAGCAGAGGGTTAGGGAACTCCTATAATTCACCCCTCCACTTT. Its protein product is CATSRGLGNSYNSPLHF.

The chain links TRBV6-1 to TRBJ2-7; D gene ambiguous. The V and J ends lost 6 bases and 6 bases respectively, with 15 bases between them. CDR1 and CDR2 from the germline V gene are MNHNS and SASEGT. CDR3 length equals 13 residues. CDR3 residues: CASSRREVAEQYF. CDR3 DNA sequence: TGTGCCAGCAGCCGAAGGGAAGTGGCCGAGCAGTACTTC.

This rearrangement joins TRBV6-2 or TRBV6-3 to TRBJ1-2; the D gene is possibly TRBD1 (6 bases). With 5 bases removed from V and 6 bases from J, the gap between germline ends came to 10 bases. Germline assignment: CDR1 MNHEY and CDR2 SVGEGT. The CDR3 is 12 amino acids. The CDR3 spells CASSTHRDGYTF. DNA for the CDR3: TGTGCCAGCAGTACCCACAGGGATGGCTACACCTTC.

This clonotype has a handful of counts. The chain combines TRBV20-1 with TRBJ1-5, with D tentatively TRBD1 (5 bases). The V end lost 0 bases, the J end lost 5 bases, and 11 bases lay between the germline ends. Germline V gene data show CDR1 as DFQATT and CDR2 as SNEGSKA (reference sequence). CDR3 length: 14 amino acids. CDR3: CSARDGWGDQPQHF. DNA for the CDR3: TGCAGTGCTAGAGATGGATGGGGGGATCAGCCCCAGCATTTT.

The J gene is TRBJ1-2, the V gene TRBV20-1; maybe TRBD1 (5 bases). Germline lookup yields CDR1 DFQATT and CDR2 SNEGSKA (reference sequence). Deletions cut 1 base from V and 8 bases from J, with 14 bases between. This CDR3 is 13 amino acids long. CDR3 nucleotides: TGCAGTGCTAGAGCGGGCAGGGTCTGGGGCTACACCTTC. As protein: CSARAGRVWGYTF.

This clonotype was picked up a small number of times. The chain combines TRBV18 with TRBJ1-1, with unresolved D. The germline gives CDR1 KGHSH, CDR2 LQKENI. V lost 2 bases to trimming and J lost 7 bases, with 8 bases between them. CDR3 length equals 12 residues. The CDR3 region is CASSPMGIEAFF. The CDR3 DNA reads as TGTGCCAGCTCACCAATGGGGATTGAAGCTTTCTTT.

The V and J genes are TRBV18 and TRBJ1-2; 9 bases are a match to TRBD1. V lost 3 bases and J lost 3; bases outside the gene matches: 5. Looked up from germline, CDR1 is KGHSH and CDR2 is LQKENI. The CDR3 is 15 residues long. The CDR3 region has the DNA TGTGCCAGCTCACCGGACAGGGGCGCGGACTATGGCTACACCTTC. The encoded protein is CASSPDRGADYGYTF. The entire variable domain, with the rest obtained from reference TRBV18 and TRBJ1-2, is as follows: NAGVMQNPRHLVRRRGQEARLRCSPMKGHSHVYWYRQLPEEGLKFMVYLQKENIIDESGMPKERFSAEFPKEGPSILRIQQVVRGDSAAYFCASSPDRGADYGYTFGSGTRLTVV.

V is TRBV27 and J is TRBJ2-7, with a tentative D call TRBD2 (6 bases). The germline gives CDR1 MNHEY, CDR2 SMNVEV (reference sequence). V gave up 6 bases and J gave up 6 bases, with 15 bases separating them. CDR3 size: 13 residues. The CDR3 loop reads CASSSREAREQYF. The CDR3 DNA reads as TGTGCCAGCAGCTCTAGGGAGGCGCGCGAGCAGTACTTC.

The sample holds a few counts of this clonotype. V usage is TRBV7-2 and J usage is TRBJ2-3; 8 nucleotides align to TRBD1. Germline CDR1 and CDR2: SGHTA and FQGNSA. The CDR3 has 14 amino acids. Unmatched junction bases numbered 4, after V lost 3 bases and J lost 5 bases. CDR3 nucleotide sequence: TGTGCCAGCAGCTTGACAGGGGTCGGAGATACGCAGTATTTT. It yields the protein CASSLTGVGDTQYF.